One sample yielded the 13 T cell receptor beta chains listed below, sequenced in a study of shared clonotypes between healthy human individuals. CD45RO-negative cells were positively selected for CCR7, leaving out terminally differentiated effector memory CD45RA+ cells. Profiling relied on immunoSEQ multiplex PCR, and the TCRdb table lists in-frame clones only, not all of them. Seen here are about 2 million clones, about 95% observed once, and the top ten hold less than 1.5%. Sequencing was performed on naive CD8+ T cells sorted from blood. These receptor sequences come from a young man in good health.

The genes are TRBV6-5 and TRBJ2-7; D may be TRBD1 (5 bases). The CDR3 consists of 13 residues. V gave up 4 bases and J gave up 2 bases, with 9 bases separating them. The germline CDR1 and CDR2 sequences are MNHEY and SVGAGI. The CDR3 DNA reads TGTGCCAGCAGTTTAGGGGTCCCCTACGAGCAGTACTTC. Translating it yields CASSLGVPYEQYF.

The chain has TRBV7-6 and TRBJ1-6; 7 bases agree with TRBD1. The ends lost 3 bases at V and 0 bases at J; junction bases unmatched: 11. Germline V gives CDR1 SGHVS, CDR2 FNYEAQ. This CDR3 is built from 19 residues. The CDR3 region has the DNA TGTGCCAGCAGCTTTCGACAGGGAACTTCTATCTCCTATAATTCACCCCTCCACTTT. It specifies CASSFRQGTSISYNSPLHF.

The V gene is TRBV9, the J gene TRBJ1-4; a possible D gene is TRBD1 (5 bases). The CDR3 length is 15 residues. V was trimmed by 4 bases and J by 5 bases, leaving 15 bases between them. Germline V gene data show CDR1 as SGDLS and CDR2 as YYNGEE. The CDR3 spells CASSPEGRANEKLFF. The CDR3 DNA sequence: TGTGCCAGCAGCCCAGAGGGCAGGGCAAATGAAAAACTGTTTTTT.

The chain couples TRBV27 to TRBJ2-7; the match to TRBD1 covers 7 bases. The CDR3 sequence is 14 residues long. The ends lost 3 bases at V and 3 bases at J; junction bases unmatched: 5. Looked up from germline, CDR1 is MNHEY and CDR2 is SMNVEV (reference sequence). CDR3 in amino acids: CASSFDRAHYEQYF. Written as DNA, the CDR3 is TGTGCCAGCAGTTTCGACAGGGCCCACTACGAGCAGTACTTC.

With regard to this clone: Other DNA sequences from this sample encode an identical CDR3 as well. The CDR3 DNA sequence: TGTGCCAGCAGCACCGGGACAGGGGGCTACGAGCAGTACTTC. It translates to CASSTGTGGYEQYF. The chain couples TRBV7-9 to TRBJ2-7; 11 bases line up with TRBD1. This CDR3 region has 14 residues. Unmatched junction bases numbered 3, after V lost 5 bases and J lost 3 bases. Germline V gene data show CDR1 as SEHNR and CDR2 as FQNEAQ (reference sequence).

The V call is TRBV15, the J call TRBJ1-1; D might be TRBD1 (5 bases). CDR1 is LNHNV, CDR2 YYDKDF, per germline (reference sequence). This CDR3 contains 14 residues. V dropped 2 bases and J dropped 3 bases, with 10 bases sitting between them. For the CDR3, the DNA is TGTGCCACCAGCAGAATTGCGGGGGACACTGAAGCTTTCTTT. It encodes CATSRIAGDTEAFF. Looking up the rest from reference TRBV15 and TRBJ1-1 gives the full variable domain: DAMVIQNPRYQVTQFGKPVTLSCSQTLNHNVMYWYQQKSSQAPKLLFHYYDKDFNNEADTPDNFQSRRPNTSFCFLDIRSPGLGDTAMYLCATSRIAGDTEAFFGQGTRLTVV.

The chain has TRBV7-8 and TRBJ2-7; D gene ambiguous. The CDR3 spans 14 residues. Per germline, CDR1 SGHVS and CDR2 FQNEAQ. V dropped 4 bases and J dropped 5 bases, with 15 bases sitting between them. CDR3 sequence reads: CASSSVNGQNEQYF. Here the CDR3 DNA reads TGTGCCAGCAGCTCCGTCAACGGGCAAAACGAGCAGTACTTC. The full variable domain, with the rest looked up from reference TRBV7-8 and TRBJ2-7, is GAGVSQSPRYKVAKRGQDVALRCDPISGHVSLFWYQQALGQGPEFLTYFQNEAQLDKSGLPSDRFFAERPEGSVSTLKIQRTQQEDSAVYLCASSSVNGQNEQYFGPGTRLTVT.

This rearrangement joins TRBV4-3 to TRBJ2-7; D might be TRBD1 (5 bases). Looked up from germline, CDR1 is LGHNA and CDR2 is YSLEER. This CDR3 is built from 15 residues. V lost 4 bases to trimming and J lost 1 base, with 14 bases between them. The DNA for the CDR3 is TGCGCCAGCAGCCCGGCATTAACAGGATCCTACGAGCAGTACTTC. The encoded protein is CASSPALTGSYEQYF.

This rearrangement joins TRBV29-1 to TRBJ2-7; tentatively, D is TRBD2 (5 bases). The CDR3 is 13 residues long. The V end was cut by 1 base, the J end by 3 bases, with 10 bases between. Germline CDR1 reads SQVTM; CDR2 reads ANQGSEA. CDR3 sequence reads: CSVEVGDGYEQYF. The CDR3 DNA reads TGCAGCGTTGAAGTGGGAGACGGCTACGAGCAGTACTTC.

V usage is TRBV13 and J usage is TRBJ2-2; no reliable D call. CDR1 and CDR2 (germline): PRHDT, FYEKMQ (reference sequence). Trimming pared 5 bases from V and 2 bases from J, leaving 15 bases between. The CDR3 totals 16 residues. DNA for the CDR3: TGTGCCAGCAGCACCGGGTCCTCTCCTAACACCGGGGAGCTGTTTTTT. It encodes CASSTGSSPNTGELFF.

This chain uses TRBV9 with TRBJ2-7; either TRBD1 or TRBD2 may supply D (5 bases each). Germline CDR1 reads SGDLS; CDR2 reads YYNGEE. The CDR3 is 15 residues long. V was trimmed by 0 bases and J by 4 bases, leaving 14 bases between them. This CDR3 reads CASSVEGTDIYEQYF. The CDR3, as DNA: TGTGCCAGCAGCGTAGAGGGGACGGACATTTACGAGCAGTACTTC.

The table lists this clone with a count of one. This same CDR3 is encoded by further DNA sequences in the sample. The chain joins TRBV19 to TRBJ1-1, with D unresolved. The CDR3 length is 12 residues. V gave up 2 bases and J gave up 3 bases, with 4 bases separating them. The germline V gene has CDR1 LNHDA and CDR2 SQIVND (reference sequence). This CDR3 reads CASSIMDTEAFF. CDR3 DNA: TGTGCCAGTAGTATAATGGACACTGAAGCTTTCTTT.

The chain recombines TRBV5-1 with TRBJ2-2; D might be TRBD1 (6 bases). Trimming stripped 1 base from V and 2 bases from J, with 9 bases between. CDR1 is SGHRS, CDR2 YFSETQ, per germline. This CDR3 comprises 15 residues. CDR3 in amino acids: CASSLRQDNTGELFF. The CDR3 region has the DNA TGCGCCAGCAGCTTGAGACAGGATAACACCGGGGAGCTGTTTTTT.